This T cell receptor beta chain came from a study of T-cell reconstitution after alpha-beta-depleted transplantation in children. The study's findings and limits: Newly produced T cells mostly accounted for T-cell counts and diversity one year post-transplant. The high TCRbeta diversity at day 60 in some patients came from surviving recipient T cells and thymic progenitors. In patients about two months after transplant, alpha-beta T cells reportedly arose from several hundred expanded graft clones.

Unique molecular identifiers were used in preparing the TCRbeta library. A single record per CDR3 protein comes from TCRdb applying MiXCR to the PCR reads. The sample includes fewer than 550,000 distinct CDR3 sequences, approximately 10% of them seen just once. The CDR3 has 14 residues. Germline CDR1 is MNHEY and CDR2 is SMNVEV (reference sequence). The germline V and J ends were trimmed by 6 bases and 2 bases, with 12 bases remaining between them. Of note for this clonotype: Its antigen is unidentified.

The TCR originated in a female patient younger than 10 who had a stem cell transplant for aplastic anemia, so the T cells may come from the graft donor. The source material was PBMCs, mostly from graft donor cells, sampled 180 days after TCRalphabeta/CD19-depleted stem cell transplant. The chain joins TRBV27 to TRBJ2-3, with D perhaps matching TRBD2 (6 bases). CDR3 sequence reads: CASRSAGPTDTQYF. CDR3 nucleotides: TGTGCCAGCAGATCCGCGGGACCCACAGATACGCAGTATTTT.